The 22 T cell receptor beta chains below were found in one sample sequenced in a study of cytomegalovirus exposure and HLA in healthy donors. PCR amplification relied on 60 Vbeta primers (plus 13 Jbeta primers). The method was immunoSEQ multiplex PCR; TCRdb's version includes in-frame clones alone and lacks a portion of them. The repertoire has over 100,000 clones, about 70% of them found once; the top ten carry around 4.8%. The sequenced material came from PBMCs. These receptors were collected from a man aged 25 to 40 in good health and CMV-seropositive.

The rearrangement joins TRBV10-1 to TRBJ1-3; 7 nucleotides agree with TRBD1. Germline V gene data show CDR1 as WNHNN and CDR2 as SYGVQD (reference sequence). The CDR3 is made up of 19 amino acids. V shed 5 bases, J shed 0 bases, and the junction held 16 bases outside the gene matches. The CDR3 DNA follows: TGCGCCAGCAGTTCCCCGGGACAGACAAATTTTAGCTCTGGAAACACCATATATTTT. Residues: CASSSPGQTNFSSGNTIYF.

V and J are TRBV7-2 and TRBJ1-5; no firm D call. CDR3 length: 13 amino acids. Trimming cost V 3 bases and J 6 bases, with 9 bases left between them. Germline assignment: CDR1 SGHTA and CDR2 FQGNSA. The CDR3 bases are TGTGCCAGCAGCTTGTCGGGAGGTCAGCCCCAGCATTTT. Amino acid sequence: CASSLSGGQPQHF.

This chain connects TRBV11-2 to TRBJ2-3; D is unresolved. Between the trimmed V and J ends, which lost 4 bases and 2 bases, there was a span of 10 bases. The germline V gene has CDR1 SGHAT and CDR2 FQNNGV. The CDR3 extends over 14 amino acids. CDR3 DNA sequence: TGTGCCAGCAGCTACGCCGCGGCCACAGATACGCAGTATTTT. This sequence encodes CASSYAAATDTQYF.

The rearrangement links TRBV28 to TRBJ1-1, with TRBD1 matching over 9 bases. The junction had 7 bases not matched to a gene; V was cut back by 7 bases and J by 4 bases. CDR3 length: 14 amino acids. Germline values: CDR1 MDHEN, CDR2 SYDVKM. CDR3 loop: CASTTGGFVTEAFF. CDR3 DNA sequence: TGTGCCAGCACAACAGGGGGCTTCGTCACTGAAGCTTTCTTT.

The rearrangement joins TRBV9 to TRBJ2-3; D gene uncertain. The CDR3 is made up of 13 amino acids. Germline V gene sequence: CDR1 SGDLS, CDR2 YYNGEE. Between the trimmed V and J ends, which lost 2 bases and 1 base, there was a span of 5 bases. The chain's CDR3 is CASSVQGTDTQYF. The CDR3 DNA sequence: TGTGCCAGCAGCGTCCAGGGCACAGATACGCAGTATTTT.

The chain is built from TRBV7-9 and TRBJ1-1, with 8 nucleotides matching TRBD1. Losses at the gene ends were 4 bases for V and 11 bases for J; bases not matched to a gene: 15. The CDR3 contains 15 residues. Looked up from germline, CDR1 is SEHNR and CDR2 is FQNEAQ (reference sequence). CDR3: CASSSQTGDPSKAFF. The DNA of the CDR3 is TGTGCCAGCAGCTCCCAGACAGGGGATCCGTCGAAGGCTTTCTTT.

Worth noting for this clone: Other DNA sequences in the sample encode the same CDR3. The CDR3 DNA reads as TGTGCCAGCAGGGGGGGGTATAGCAATCAGCCCCAGCATTTT. Residues: CASRGGYSNQPQHF. The V call is TRBV6-5, the J call TRBJ1-5, with a tentative D call TRBD1 (5 bases). This CDR3 comprises 14 residues. Trimming left V 6 bases short and J 0 bases short, with 9 bases between. Germline CDR1 is MNHEY and CDR2 is SVGAGI.

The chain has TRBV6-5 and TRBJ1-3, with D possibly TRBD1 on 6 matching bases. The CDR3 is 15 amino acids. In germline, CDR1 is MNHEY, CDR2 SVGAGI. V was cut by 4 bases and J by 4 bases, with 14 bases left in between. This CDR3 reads CASSSRSGGGNTIYF. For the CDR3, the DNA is TGTGCCAGCAGTTCCCGGTCGGGGGGCGGAAACACCATATATTTT.

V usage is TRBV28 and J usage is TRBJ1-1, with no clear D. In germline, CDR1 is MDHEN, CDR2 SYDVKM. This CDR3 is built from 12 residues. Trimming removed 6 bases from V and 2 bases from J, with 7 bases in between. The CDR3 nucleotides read TGTGCCAGCAGCCGTGTTAACACTGAAGCTTTCTTT. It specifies CASSRVNTEAFF.

The CDR3 is CATSIGQVTEAFF. CDR3 sequence (DNA): TGTGCCACCAGCATAGGACAGGTCACTGAAGCTTTCTTT. This chain links TRBV15 with TRBJ1-1; 7 bases line up with TRBD1. The CDR3 has 13 residues. The J segment lost 4 bases and the V segment lost 4 bases, leaving 3 bases of the junction unmatched. CDR1 and CDR2 from the germline V gene are LNHNV and YYDKDF (reference sequence).

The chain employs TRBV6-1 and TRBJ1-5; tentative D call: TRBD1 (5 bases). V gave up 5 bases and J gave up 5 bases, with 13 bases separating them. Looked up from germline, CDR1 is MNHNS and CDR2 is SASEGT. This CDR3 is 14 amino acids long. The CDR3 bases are TGTGCCAGCAGTACTGGGTTAGGGGATCAGCCCCAGCATTTT. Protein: CASSTGLGDQPQHF.

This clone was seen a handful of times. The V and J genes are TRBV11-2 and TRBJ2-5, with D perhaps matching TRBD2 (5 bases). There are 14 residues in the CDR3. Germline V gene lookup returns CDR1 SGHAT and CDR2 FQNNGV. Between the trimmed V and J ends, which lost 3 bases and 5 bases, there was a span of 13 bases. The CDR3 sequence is CASSFTTTGETQYF. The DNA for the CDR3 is TGTGCCAGCAGCTTTACGACAACGGGGGAGACCCAGTACTTC.

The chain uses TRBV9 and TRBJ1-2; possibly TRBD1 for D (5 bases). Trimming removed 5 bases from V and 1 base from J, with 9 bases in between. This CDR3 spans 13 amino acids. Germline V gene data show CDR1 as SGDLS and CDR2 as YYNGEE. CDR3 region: CASSKDNNYGYTF. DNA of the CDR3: TGTGCCAGCAGTAAGGACAATAACTATGGCTACACCTTC.

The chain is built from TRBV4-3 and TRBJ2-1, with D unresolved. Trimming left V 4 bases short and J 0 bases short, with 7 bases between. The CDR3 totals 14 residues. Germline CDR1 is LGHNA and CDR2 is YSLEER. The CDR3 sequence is CASSPHPSYNEQFF. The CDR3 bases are TGCGCCAGCAGCCCCCATCCCTCCTACAATGAGCAGTTCTTC.

This CDR3 is CASSPSGGAKQFF. The CDR3 DNA sequence: TGTGCCAGCAGCCCTAGCGGGGGGGCCAAGCAGTTCTTC. The V and J genes are TRBV7-3 and TRBJ2-1; 12 bases align to TRBD2. The CDR3 consists of 13 residues. Germline CDR1 reads SGHTA; CDR2 reads FQGTGA. V shed 5 bases, J shed 11 bases, and the junction held 4 bases outside the gene matches.

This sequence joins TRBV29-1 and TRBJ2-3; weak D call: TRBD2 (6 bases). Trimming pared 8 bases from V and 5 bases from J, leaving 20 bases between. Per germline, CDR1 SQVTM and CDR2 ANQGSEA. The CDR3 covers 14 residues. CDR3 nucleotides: TGCAGCATTCCCCGCGGGGCGTCGGGAGATACGCAGTATTTT. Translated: CSIPRGASGDTQYF.

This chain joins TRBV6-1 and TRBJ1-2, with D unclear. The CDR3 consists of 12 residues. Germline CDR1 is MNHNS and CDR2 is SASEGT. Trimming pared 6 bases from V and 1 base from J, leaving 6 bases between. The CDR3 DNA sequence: TGTGCCAGCAGCAGAGGTAACTATGGCTACACCTTC. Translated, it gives CASSRGNYGYTF.

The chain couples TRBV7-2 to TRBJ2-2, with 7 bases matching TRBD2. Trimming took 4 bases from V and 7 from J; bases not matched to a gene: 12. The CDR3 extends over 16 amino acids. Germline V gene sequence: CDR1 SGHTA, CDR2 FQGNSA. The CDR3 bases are TGTGCCAGCAGCTCCGGACTAGTGGCCCAGAGCGGGGAGCTGTTTTTT. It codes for CASSSGLVAQSGELFF.

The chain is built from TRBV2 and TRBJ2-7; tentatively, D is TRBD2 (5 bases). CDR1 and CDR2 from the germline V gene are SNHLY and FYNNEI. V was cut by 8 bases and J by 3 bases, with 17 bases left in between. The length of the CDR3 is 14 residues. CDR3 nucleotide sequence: TGTGCCAGCGGGGAGCGGTCACAGTACTACGAGCAGTACTTC. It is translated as CASGERSQYYEQYF.

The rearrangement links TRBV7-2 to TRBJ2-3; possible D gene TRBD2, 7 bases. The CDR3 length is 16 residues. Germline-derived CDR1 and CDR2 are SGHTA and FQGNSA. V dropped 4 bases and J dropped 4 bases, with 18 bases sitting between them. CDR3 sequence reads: CASSWGGGGAADTQYF. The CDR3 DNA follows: TGTGCCAGCAGCTGGGGTGGAGGGGGGGCCGCAGATACGCAGTATTTT. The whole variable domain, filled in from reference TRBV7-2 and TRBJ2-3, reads GAGVSQSPSNKVTEKGKDVELRCDPISGHTALYWYRQSLGQGLEFLIYFQGNSAPDKSGLPSDRFSAERTGGSVSTLTIQRTQQEDSAVYLCASSWGGGGAADTQYFGPGTRLTVL.

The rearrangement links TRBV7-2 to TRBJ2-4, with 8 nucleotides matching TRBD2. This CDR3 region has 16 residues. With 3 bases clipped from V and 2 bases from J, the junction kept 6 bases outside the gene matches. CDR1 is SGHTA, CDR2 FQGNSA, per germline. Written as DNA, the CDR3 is TGTGCCAGCAGCTTCGGGAGGGGCCGGTCCAAAAACATTCAGTACTTC. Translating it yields CASSFGRGRSKNIQYF.

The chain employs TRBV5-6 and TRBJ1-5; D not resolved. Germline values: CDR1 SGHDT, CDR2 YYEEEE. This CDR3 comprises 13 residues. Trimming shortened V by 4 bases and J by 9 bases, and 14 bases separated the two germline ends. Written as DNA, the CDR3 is TGTGCCAGCAGCCTCGGAGGACGTTCGCCCCAGCATTTT. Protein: CASSLGGRSPQHF.